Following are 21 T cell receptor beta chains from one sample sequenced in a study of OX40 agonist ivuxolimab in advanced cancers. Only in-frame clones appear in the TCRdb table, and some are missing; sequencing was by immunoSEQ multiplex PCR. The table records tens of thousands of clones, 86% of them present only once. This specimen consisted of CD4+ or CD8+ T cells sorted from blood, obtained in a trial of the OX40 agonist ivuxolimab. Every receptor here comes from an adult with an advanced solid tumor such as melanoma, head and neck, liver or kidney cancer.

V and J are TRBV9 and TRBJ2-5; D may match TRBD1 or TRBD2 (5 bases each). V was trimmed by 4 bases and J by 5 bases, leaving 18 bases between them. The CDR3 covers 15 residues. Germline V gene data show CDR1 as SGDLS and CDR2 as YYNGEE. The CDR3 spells CASSTRDRPDETQYF. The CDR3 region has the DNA TGTGCCAGCAGCACCCGGGACCGTCCGGATGAGACCCAGTACTTC.

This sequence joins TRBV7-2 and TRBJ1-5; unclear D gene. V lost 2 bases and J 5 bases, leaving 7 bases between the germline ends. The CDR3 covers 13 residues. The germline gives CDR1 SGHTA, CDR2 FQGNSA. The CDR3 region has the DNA TGTGCCAGCAGCTTATGGTCAGATCAGCCCCAGCATTTT. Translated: CASSLWSDQPQHF.

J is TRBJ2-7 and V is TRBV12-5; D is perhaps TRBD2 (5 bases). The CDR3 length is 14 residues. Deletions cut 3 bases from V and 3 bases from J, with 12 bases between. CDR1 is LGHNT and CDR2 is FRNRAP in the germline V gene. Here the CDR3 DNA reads TGTGCTAGTGGTTTCGGAGGCAGTCACTACGAGCAGTACTTC. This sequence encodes CASGFGGSHYEQYF.

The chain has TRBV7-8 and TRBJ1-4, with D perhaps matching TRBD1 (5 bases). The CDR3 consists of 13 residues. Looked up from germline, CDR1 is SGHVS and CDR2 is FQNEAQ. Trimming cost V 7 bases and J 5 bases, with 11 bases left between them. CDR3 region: CASTAGGNEKLFF. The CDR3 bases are TGTGCCAGCACCGCCGGGGGAAATGAAAAACTGTTTTTT.

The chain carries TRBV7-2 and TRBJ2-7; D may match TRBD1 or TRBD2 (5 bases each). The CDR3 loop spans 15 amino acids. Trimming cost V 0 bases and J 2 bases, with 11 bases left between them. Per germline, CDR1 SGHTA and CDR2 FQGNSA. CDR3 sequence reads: CASSLAGLGAYEQYF. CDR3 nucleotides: TGTGCCAGCAGCTTAGCGGGGTTGGGGGCCTACGAGCAGTACTTC.

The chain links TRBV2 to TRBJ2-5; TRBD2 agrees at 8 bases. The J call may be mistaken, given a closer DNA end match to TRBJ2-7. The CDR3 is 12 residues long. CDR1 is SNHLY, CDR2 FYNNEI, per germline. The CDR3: CASSGGGYEQYF. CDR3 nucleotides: TGTGCCAGCAGCGGGGGGGGCTACGAGCAGTACTTC.

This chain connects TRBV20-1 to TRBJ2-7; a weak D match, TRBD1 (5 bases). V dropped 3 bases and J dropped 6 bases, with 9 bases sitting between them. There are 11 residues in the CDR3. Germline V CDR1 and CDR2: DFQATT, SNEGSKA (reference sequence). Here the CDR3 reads CSASQGTEQYF. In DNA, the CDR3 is TGCAGTGCTAGCCAGGGCACCGAGCAGTACTTC.

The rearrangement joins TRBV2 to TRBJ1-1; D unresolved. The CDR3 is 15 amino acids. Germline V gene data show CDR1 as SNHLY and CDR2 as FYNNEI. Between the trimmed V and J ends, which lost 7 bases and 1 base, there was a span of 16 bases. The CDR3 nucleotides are TGTGCCAGCACTAGATTAGACATCTCGAACACTGAAGCTTTCTTT. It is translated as CASTRLDISNTEAFF.

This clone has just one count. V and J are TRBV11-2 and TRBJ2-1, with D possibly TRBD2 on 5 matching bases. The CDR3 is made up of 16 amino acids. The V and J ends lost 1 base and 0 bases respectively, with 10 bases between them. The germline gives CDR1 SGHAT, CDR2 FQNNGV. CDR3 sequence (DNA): TGTGCCAGCAGCTTAGCGGGGATAAGCTCCTACAATGAGCAGTTCTTC. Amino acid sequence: CASSLAGISSYNEQFF.

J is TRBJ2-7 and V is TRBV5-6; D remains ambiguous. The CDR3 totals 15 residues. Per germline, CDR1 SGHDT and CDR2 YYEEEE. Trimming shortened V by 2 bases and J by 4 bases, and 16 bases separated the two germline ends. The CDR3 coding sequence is TGTGCCAGCAGCTTATGGCGGATAAGATATTACGAGCAGTACTTC. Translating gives CASSLWRIRYYEQYF.

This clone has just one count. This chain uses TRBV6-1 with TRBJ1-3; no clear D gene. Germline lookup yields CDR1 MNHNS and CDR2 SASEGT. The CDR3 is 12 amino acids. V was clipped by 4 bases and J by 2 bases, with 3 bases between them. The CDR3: CASSGPGNTIYF. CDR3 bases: TGTGCCAGCAGTGGCCCTGGAAACACCATATATTTT.

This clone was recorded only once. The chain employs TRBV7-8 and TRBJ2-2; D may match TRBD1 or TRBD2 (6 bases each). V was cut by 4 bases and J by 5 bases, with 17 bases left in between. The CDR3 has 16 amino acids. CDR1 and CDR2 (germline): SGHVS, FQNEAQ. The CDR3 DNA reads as TGTGCCAGCAGCTCCCAAGGAGGGGGAAGGACCGGGGAGCTGTTTTTT. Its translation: CASSSQGGGRTGELFF.

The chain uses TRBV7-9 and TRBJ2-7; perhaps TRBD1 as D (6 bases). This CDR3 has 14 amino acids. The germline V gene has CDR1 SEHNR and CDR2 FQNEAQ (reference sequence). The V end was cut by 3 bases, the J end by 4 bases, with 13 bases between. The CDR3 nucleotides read TGTGCCAGCAGCTTTGCAGGGGAAGAATACGAGCAGTACTTC. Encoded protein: CASSFAGEEYEQYF.

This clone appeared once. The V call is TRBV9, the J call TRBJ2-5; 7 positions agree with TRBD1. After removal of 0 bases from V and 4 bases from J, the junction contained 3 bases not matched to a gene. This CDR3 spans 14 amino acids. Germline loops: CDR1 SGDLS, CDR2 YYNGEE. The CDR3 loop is CASSVGGQRETQYF. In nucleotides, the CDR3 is TGTGCCAGCAGCGTAGGGGGACAGAGAGAGACCCAGTACTTC.

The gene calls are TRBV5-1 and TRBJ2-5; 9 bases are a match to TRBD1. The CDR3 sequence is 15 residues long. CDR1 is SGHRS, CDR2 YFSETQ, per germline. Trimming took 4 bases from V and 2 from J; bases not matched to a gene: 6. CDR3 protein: CASSRDRARQETQYF. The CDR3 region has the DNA TGCGCCAGCAGCCGGGACAGGGCGCGTCAAGAGACCCAGTACTTC.

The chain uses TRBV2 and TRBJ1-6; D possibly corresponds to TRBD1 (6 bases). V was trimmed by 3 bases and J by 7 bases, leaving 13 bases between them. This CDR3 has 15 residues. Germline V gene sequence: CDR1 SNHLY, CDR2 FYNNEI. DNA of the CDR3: TGTGCCAGCAGTGACACAGGGAGGTCGAATTCACCCCTCCACTTT. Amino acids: CASSDTGRSNSPLHF.

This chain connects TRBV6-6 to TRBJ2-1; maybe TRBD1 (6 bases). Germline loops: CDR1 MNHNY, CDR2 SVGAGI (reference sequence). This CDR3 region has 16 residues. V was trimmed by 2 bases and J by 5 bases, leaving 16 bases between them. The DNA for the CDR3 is TGTGCCAGCAGTTACCGGTCAGCCGGACAGAACAATGAGCAGTTCTTC. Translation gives CASSYRSAGQNNEQFF.

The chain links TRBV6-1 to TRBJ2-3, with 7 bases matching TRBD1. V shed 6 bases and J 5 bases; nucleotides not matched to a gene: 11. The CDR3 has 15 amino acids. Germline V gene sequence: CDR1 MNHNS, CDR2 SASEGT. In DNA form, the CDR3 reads TGTGCCAGCAGCAAGACAGGGAGTGGTGGAGATACGCAGTATTTT. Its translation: CASSKTGSGGDTQYF.

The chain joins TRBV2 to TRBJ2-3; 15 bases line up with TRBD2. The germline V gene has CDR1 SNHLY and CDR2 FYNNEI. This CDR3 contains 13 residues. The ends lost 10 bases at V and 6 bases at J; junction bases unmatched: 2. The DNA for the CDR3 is TGTGCCACTGGGACTAGCGGGAGGGATACGCAGTATTTT. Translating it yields CATGTSGRDTQYF.

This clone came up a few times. CDR3 sequence (DNA): TGTGCCATCAGTGAGTCGGCCCTTCAGGGCTACACCTTC. Translation: CAISESALQGYTF. V is TRBV10-3 and J is TRBJ1-2; no clear D gene. CDR1 ENHRY and CDR2 SYGVKD come from the germline V gene. The CDR3 runs to 13 residues. V lost 0 bases and J 8 bases, leaving 10 bases between the germline ends.

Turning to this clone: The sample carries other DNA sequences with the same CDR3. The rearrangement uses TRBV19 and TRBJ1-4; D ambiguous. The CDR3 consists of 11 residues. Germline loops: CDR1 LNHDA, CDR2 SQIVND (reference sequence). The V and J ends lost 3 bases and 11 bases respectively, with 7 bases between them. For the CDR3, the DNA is TGTGCCAGTAGTATCGGTGGGAAACTGTTTTTT. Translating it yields CASSIGGKLFF.